The present TCR beta chain was sequenced within a study of cytomegalovirus exposure and HLA in healthy donors. The PCR employed 60 Vbeta primers together with 13 Jbeta primers. Some clones are missing from TCRdb's copy, which holds only in-frame ones; the method was immunoSEQ multiplex PCR. The table lists some 150,000 clones, roughly 63% of them singletons, with about 7.1% in the top ten. Germline-derived CDR1 and CDR2 are SGHRS and YFSETQ. Trimming left V 2 bases short and J 4 bases short, with 12 bases between. This CDR3 has 14 residues. In its sample, this clone was seen once. Sequencing was performed on PBMCs. The source is a woman in her sixties in good health and CMV-seropositive. The genes are TRBV5-1 and TRBJ1-2; D is uncertain. CDR3 coding DNA: TGCGCCAGCAGCTTAGGAGGAATATCCTATGGCTACACCTTC. It yields the protein CASSLGGISYGYTF.